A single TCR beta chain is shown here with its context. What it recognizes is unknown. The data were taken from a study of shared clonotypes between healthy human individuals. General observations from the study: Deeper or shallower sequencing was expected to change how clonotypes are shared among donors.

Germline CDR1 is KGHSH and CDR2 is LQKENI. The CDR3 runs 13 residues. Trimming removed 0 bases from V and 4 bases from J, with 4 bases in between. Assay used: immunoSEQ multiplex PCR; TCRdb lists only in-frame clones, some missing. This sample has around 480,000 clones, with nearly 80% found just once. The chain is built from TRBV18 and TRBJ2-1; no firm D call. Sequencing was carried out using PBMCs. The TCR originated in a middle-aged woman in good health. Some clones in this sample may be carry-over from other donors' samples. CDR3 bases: TGTGCCAGCTCACCACCGGTTTACAATGAGCAGTTCTTC. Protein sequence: CASSPPVYNEQFF. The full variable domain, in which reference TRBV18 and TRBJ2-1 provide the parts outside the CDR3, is NAGVMQNPRHLVRRRGQEARLRCSPMKGHSHVYWYRQLPEEGLKFMVYLQKENIIDESGMPKERFSAEFPKEGPSILRIQQVVRGDSAAYFCASSPPVYNEQFFGPGTRLTVL.